This entry lists 23 T cell receptor beta chains sequenced from one sample in a study of blood T cells in healthy people across ages (dated by TCRdb to 2015 to 2017). Library preparation used 5' RACE. Reads for this sample came from an Illumina HiSeq 2500. A second PCR of roughly 6 to 11 cycles was run with a J-beta primer mix and a sample-barcoded 5' primer. TCRdb reprocessing: public reads trimmed at Q25 with fastp, clones called with MiXCR, in-frame beta chains kept. Rows with one shared CDR3 protein collapse into an entry with the most common genes and DNA. In all, the sample holds about 630,000 distinct CDR3 sequences, and under 25% of those were seen once. Roughly 3.9% of the sample is taken by the ten largest. Sequencing was performed on blood. The receptors derive from a man aged 70-80 years in good health.

This clonotype came up a few times. The chain couples TRBV12-3 or TRBV12-4 to TRBJ2-1; 10 bases align to TRBD2. This CDR3 contains 14 residues. V shed 3 bases, J shed 7 bases, and the junction held 3 bases outside the gene matches. CDR3 loop: CASSFSGRSNEQFF. DNA for the CDR3: TGTGCCAGCAGTTTTAGCGGGAGGTCGAATGAGCAGTTCTTC.

CDR3 in amino acids: CASSPTSHNHEQFF. CDR3 bases: TGTGCCAGCAGCCCCACTAGCCATAACCATGAGCAGTTCTTC. The gene calls are TRBV7-9 and TRBJ2-1; a weak D match, TRBD2 (6 bases). Between the trimmed V and J ends, which lost 5 bases and 8 bases, there was a span of 16 bases. The CDR3 consists of 14 residues. In germline, CDR1 is SEHNR, CDR2 FQNEAQ (reference sequence).

The V and J genes are TRBV30 and TRBJ2-3; D remains ambiguous. Trimming left V 5 bases short and J 0 bases short, with 6 bases between. This CDR3 has 12 amino acids. Germline V CDR1 and CDR2: GTSNPN, SVGIG (reference sequence). CDR3 nucleotides: TGTGCCTGGTCGGACAGCACAGATACGCAGTATTTT. As protein: CAWSDSTDTQYF.

V is TRBV5-1 and J is TRBJ2-5; 10 nucleotides align to TRBD2. The CDR3 has 15 residues. V shed 3 bases and J 2 bases; nucleotides not matched to a gene: 4. Germline CDR1 and CDR2: SGHRS and YFSETQ. Here the CDR3 reads CASSWIAGGQETQYF. The CDR3 coding sequence is TGCGCCAGCAGCTGGATAGCGGGAGGACAAGAGACCCAGTACTTC.

This clonotype has a handful of counts. The rearrangement uses TRBV27 and TRBJ2-7; weak D call: TRBD2 (6 bases). The DNA matches TRBJ2-5 better at its end, which makes the J call doubtful. CDR1 and CDR2 from the germline V gene are MNHEY and SMNVEV (reference sequence). The CDR3 runs to 15 residues. The CDR3 sequence is CASSFRGTFEETQYF. The CDR3, as DNA: TGTGCCAGCAGTTTCCGAGGGACTTTTGAAGAGACCCAGTACTTC.

This clonotype showed up just a few times. This chain links TRBV20-1 with TRBJ2-5, with 13 bases that match TRBD2. The closer fit of TRBJ2-7 to the DNA end suggests the J call may be wrong. This CDR3 has 14 amino acids. In germline, CDR1 is DFQATT, CDR2 SNEGSKA (reference sequence). CDR3 in DNA: TGCAGTGCAGAGGGACTAGCGGGAACCTACGAGCAGTACTTC. It is translated as CSAEGLAGTYEQYF.

The genes are TRBV5-6 and TRBJ2-7; D is unresolved. V shed 4 bases and J shed 1 base, with 18 bases lying between them. The germline V gene encodes CDR1 SGHDT and CDR2 YYEEEE. The length of the CDR3 is 16 residues. DNA for the CDR3: TGTGCCAGCAGCCAAAACGGACGGTGGGAATCCTACGAGCAGTACTTC. This gives the protein CASSQNGRWESYEQYF.

This clonotype was seen more than once but under ten times. The chain combines TRBV6-5 with TRBJ2-7, with a weak D call TRBD2 (6 bases). Trimming removed 2 bases at V and 3 bases at J, with 8 bases between. Germline V gene lookup returns CDR1 MNHEY and CDR2 SVGAGI. The length of the CDR3 is 13 residues. CDR3 sequence reads: CASSYGTFYEQYF. In nucleotides, the CDR3 is TGTGCCAGCAGTTACGGGACTTTCTACGAGCAGTACTTC.

This clonotype was recorded many times. V and J are TRBV25-1 and TRBJ1-3, with no clear D. Germline lookup yields CDR1 MGHDK and CDR2 SYGVNS. This CDR3 is 14 amino acids long. V dropped 5 bases and J dropped 0 bases, with 8 bases sitting between them. The CDR3 nucleotides read TGTGCCAGCAGTCCGCTCCACTCTGGAAACACCATATATTTT. Translated, it gives CASSPLHSGNTIYF. The entire variable domain, with the rest obtained from reference TRBV25-1 and TRBJ1-3, is as follows: EADIYQTPRYLVIGTGKKITLECSQTMGHDKMYWYQQDPGMELHLIHYSYGVNSTEKGDLSSESTVSRIRTEHFPLTLESARPSHTSQYLCASSPLHSGNTIYFGEGSWLTVV.

The J gene is TRBJ1-2, the V gene TRBV5-1, with D perhaps TRBD1 (5 bases). The CDR3 sequence is 15 residues long. CDR1 SGHRS and CDR2 YFSETQ come from the germline V gene. Trimming removed 0 bases from V and 6 bases from J, with 15 bases in between. CDR3 residues: CASSLAQGRTNGYTF. The CDR3 DNA follows: TGCGCCAGCAGCTTGGCGCAGGGAAGGACTAATGGCTACACCTTC.

This clonotype was seen a few times. Mismatch with germline at one junction end may stem from a read error. The chain recombines TRBV5-1 with TRBJ2-3, with TRBD2 identical over 7 bases. Germline values: CDR1 SGHRS, CDR2 YFSETQ. CDR3 length equals 16 residues. The DNA for the CDR3 is TGCGCCAGCAGCTCTTTTTCTGGGGGGGGTCCAGATACGCTGTATTTT. It encodes CASSSFSGGGPDTLYF.

A remark on this clonotype: One end of the junction varies from germline; a read error may be responsible. J is TRBJ2-3 and V is TRBV12-3 or TRBV12-4, with D possibly matching TRBD1 (5 bases). The CDR3 runs to 14 residues. CDR3: CASSLDGFTGTQYF. The CDR3 nucleotides are TGTGCCAGCAGTTTAGACGGATTTACAGGTACGCAGTATTTT.

In its sample, this clonotype was seen a few times. The J gene is TRBJ2-7, the V gene TRBV7-3, with TRBD1 matching over 8 bases. Per germline, CDR1 SGHTA and CDR2 FQGTGA. V shed 0 bases and J 3 bases; nucleotides not matched to a gene: 7. CDR3 length: 16 residues. In DNA, the CDR3 is TGTGCCAGCAGCTTAACCCCAGGGGGCGCGTTCTACGAGCAGTACTTC. Translation gives CASSLTPGGAFYEQYF.

The V call is TRBV2, the J call TRBJ2-2; maybe TRBD2 (6 bases). Trimming took off 4 bases at V and 4 bases at J, with 7 bases between the two ends. This CDR3 region has 13 residues. Germline CDR1 SNHLY, CDR2 FYNNEI. The CDR3 nucleotides are TGTGCCAGCAGTGTCGGGAGCACCGGGGAGCTGTTTTTT. This codes for CASSVGSTGELFF.

This clonotype came up a few times. The genes are TRBV13 and TRBJ1-4; D is uncertain. The V gene's germline CDR1 is PRHDT and CDR2 FYEKMQ (reference sequence). The V gene lost 5 bases and the J gene lost 1 base, with 11 bases spanning the gap. This CDR3 spans 15 amino acids. The CDR3 spells CASSTRGRTNEKLFF. CDR3 in DNA: TGTGCCAGCAGCACCCGAGGGCGAACTAATGAAAAACTGTTTTTT.

This clonotype occurred once. The V call is TRBV5-1, the J call TRBJ2-7; 7 nucleotides match TRBD2. V gave up 4 bases and J gave up 2 bases; unmatched junction bases: 6. The CDR3 is made up of 14 amino acids. Germline assignment: CDR1 SGHRS and CDR2 YFSETQ. The CDR3 loop is CASSVGGTTYEQYF. CDR3 nucleotides: TGCGCCAGCAGCGTTGGGGGGACTACCTACGAGCAGTACTTC.

In the case of this clonotype: A much larger clone lies a single base off, so this may be a read error. The chain couples TRBV10-3 to TRBJ2-5, with no clear D. CDR1 and CDR2 (germline): ENHRY, SYGVKD. This CDR3 spans 15 amino acids. In DNA, the CDR3 is TGTGCCATCAGTGAGTCGACGGCCCCCCCCGAGACCCTGTACTTC. This sequence encodes CAISESTAPPETLYF.

DNA of the CDR3: TGTGCCAGCCGGAAACAGGTGTACCAAGAGACCCAGTACTTC. Its translation is CASRKQVYQETQYF. This chain joins TRBV6-2 or TRBV6-3 and TRBJ2-5; tentatively, D is TRBD1 (5 bases). CDR1 is MNHEY, CDR2 SVGEGT, per germline. The CDR3 is 14 amino acids. V was pared by 8 bases and J by 0 bases, with 13 bases between.

The chain couples TRBV2 to TRBJ1-2; D may be TRBD1 (5 bases). CDR1 and CDR2 (germline): SNHLY, FYNNEI. The CDR3 has 13 residues. V lost 1 base to trimming and J lost 6 bases, with 9 bases between them. This CDR3 is CASSEGGRDGYTF. In DNA form, the CDR3 reads TGTGCCAGCAGTGAAGGGGGCAGAGATGGCTACACCTTC.

This clonotype was counted only a few times. CDR3 bases: TGTGCCAGCAGCTTAATGGCAGGGCCGCAAGAGACCCAGTACTTC. Translation gives CASSLMAGPQETQYF. The rearrangement joins TRBV7-2 to TRBJ2-5; tentative D call: TRBD1 (5 bases). V lost 2 bases, J lost 2 bases, and 12 bases lay in between. The CDR3 is 15 residues long. Per germline, CDR1 SGHTA and CDR2 FQGNSA.

The rearrangement joins TRBV20-1 to TRBJ2-7; TRBD2 matches at 10 bases. The CDR3 consists of 14 residues. Germline V lookup: CDR1 DFQATT, CDR2 SNEGSKA (reference sequence). V trimming: 0 bases; J trimming: 9 bases; junction bases outside the gene matches: 8. The DNA for the CDR3 is TGCAGTGCTAGAGAGTCTAGCGGGAGAGCGCTGCAGTACTTC. Translated, it gives CSARESSGRALQYF.

The chain links TRBV3-1 to TRBJ2-3; D gene ambiguous. The length of the CDR3 is 15 residues. Trimming pared 5 bases from V and 0 bases from J, leaving 12 bases between. Germline CDR1 is LGHDT and CDR2 is YNNKEL (reference sequence). The CDR3 DNA sequence: TGTGCCAGCAGCAGTACAGTCTTTAGCACAGATACGCAGTATTTT. Translated, it gives CASSSTVFSTDTQYF.

The rearrangement joins TRBV20-1 to TRBJ1-5; tentative D call: TRBD1 (5 bases). V was pared by 3 bases and J by 3 bases, with 9 bases between. Per the germline V gene, CDR1 is DFQATT and CDR2 is SNEGSKA (reference sequence). This CDR3 contains 13 residues. The CDR3 sequence: CSARGRHNQPQHF. As DNA, the CDR3 is TGCAGTGCTAGGGGACGGCACAATCAGCCCCAGCATTTT.